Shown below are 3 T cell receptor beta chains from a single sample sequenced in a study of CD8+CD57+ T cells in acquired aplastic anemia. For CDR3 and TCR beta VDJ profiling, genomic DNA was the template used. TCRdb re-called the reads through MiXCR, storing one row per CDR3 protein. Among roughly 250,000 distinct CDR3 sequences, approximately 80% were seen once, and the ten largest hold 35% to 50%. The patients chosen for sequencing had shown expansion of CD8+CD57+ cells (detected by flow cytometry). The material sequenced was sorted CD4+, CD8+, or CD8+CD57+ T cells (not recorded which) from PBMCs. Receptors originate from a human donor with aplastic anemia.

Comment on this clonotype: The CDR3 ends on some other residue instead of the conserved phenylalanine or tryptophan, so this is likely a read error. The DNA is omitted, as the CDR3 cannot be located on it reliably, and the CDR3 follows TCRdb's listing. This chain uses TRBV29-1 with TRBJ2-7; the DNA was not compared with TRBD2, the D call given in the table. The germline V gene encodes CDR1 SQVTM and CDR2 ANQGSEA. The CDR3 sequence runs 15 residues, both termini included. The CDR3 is CSVTRWAGALRVKYS.

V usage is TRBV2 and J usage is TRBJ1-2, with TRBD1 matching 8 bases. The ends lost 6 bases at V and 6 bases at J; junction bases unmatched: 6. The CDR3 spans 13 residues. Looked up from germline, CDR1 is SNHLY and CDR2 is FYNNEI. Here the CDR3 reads CASRDRVIHGYTF. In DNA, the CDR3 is TGTGCCAGCAGGGACAGGGTCATCCATGGCTACACCTTC.

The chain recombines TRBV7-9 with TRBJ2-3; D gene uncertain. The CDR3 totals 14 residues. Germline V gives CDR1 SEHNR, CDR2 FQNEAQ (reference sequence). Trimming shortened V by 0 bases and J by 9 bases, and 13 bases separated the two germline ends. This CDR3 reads CASSLAPGATTQYF. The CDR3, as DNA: TGTGCCAGCAGCTTAGCGCCAGGTGCCACAACGCAGTATTTT.